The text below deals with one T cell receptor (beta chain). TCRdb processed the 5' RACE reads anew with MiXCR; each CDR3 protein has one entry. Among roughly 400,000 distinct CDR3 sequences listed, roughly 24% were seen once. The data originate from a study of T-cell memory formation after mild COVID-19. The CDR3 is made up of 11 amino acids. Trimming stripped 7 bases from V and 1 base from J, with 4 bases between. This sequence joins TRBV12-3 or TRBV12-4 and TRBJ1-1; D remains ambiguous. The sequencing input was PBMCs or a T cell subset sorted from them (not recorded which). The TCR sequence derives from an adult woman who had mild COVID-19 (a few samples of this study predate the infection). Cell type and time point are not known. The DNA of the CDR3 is TGTGCCAGCACCGCGAACACTGAAGCTTTCTTT. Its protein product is CASTANTEAFF.